This TCR beta chain was sequenced in a study of blood T cell repertoires in COVID-19 (dated by TCRdb to 2020 to 2022). In terms of the full investigation: Samples covering the acute and convalescent phases of COVID-19 were provided by collaborators in the United States, Italy and Spain. A freely available public database, intended as a resource for researchers studying the immune response to SARS-CoV-2, is where the repertoires were released. Samples came from the ongoing ImmuneRACE study (first 160 participants) plus 1,254 subjects from 6 global collaborators. Nearly every sample came with metadata listing a de-identified subject ID, COVID-19 status, age in years and sex. Deeply sampled blood TCRbeta repertoires from subjects exposed to, actively infected with, or recovered from COVID-19 were included in the dataset. The material from the prospective study consisted of cDNA or gDNA derived from T cells, B-cell-depleted T cells, or PBMCs. HLA class I and class II types, where available, came from metadata supplied by the sample provider rather than from assay-based typing.

A note on this clone: The target of this receptor is not known. Base-call qualities are not available, and no considerably larger clone is one nucleotide away.

Here V drops 4 bases and J drops 0 bases, and the junction holds 4 bases not matched to any gene. The CDR3 numbers 16 residues from cysteine through phenylalanine. Left in the record is the CDR3 DNA by itself, 48 bases read in frame from the first base. In the germline V gene (reference sequence), CDR1 corresponds to SEHNR and CDR2 to FQNEAQ. Another Seattle source contributed samples from volunteer blood donors who had recovered from COVID-19. Collaborating institutions collected whole blood in K2EDTA tubes following their own protocols. Collaborator samples were shipped for TCRbeta analysis as frozen whole blood, isolated PBMCs, or DNA extracted from either sample type. Overall results and qualifications from the work: Clinical and demographic metadata were provided uncurated, with the amount varying by source and participant.

The immunoSEQ Assay, a bias-controlled multiplex PCR, was used to amplify TCRbeta CDR3 regions from genomic DNA. As for the original processing: Within the assay, amplification of reference gene primers was used to estimate how many nucleated cells each sample contained. To quantify the absolute abundance of each unique TCRbeta CDR3 rearrangement, sequence reads were collapsed and filtered. For each sample, productive Simpson clonality was calculated by taking the square root of Simpson's diversity index across productive rearrangements. TCRdb carries this immuneACCESS record with in-frame sequences only. Its versions omit some clonotypes, under half of them owing to an unresolved V gene in the studies checked, with the rest unexplained. V and J calls and clone size come straight from that table; D and trimming were deduced from the DNA. A total of some 200,000 clones appear in this sample, approximately 84% of them only once. About 3% of the sample comes from the top ten.

The sequence is built from TRBV7-9 and TRBJ2-4; 9 bases in the middle match TRBD1. The sequencing sample was made of peripheral blood. The receptor's source is a woman in her thirties who had recovered from COVID-19. The bases are TGTGCCAGCAGCTCTTGGACAGGGGCAGCCAAAAACATTCAGTACTTC. It specifies CASSSWTGAAKNIQYF.